This T cell receptor (beta chain) was profiled in a study of PD-1 blockade in classical Hodgkin lymphoma. Findings and caveats of the study: Relapsed/refractory patients reportedly had lower baseline diversity than newly diagnosed patients. Exclusion covered patients beginning nivolumab under 1 year post-ASCT. A significant rise in TCR diversity was seen by C4D1 for CD4+ cells but not for CD8+ cells.

Remarks on this clone: Its antigen is unknown.

Relapses following autologous stem cell transplantation were seen in all patients, with brentuximab vedotin exposure varying. CDR3 length equals 12 residues. Germline V CDR1 and CDR2: SEHNR, FQNEAQ (reference sequence). Trimming shortened V by 4 bases and J by 0 bases, and 4 bases separated the two germline ends. Only in-frame clones appear in the TCRdb table, and some are missing; sequencing was by immunoSEQ multiplex PCR. The sample lists approximately 80,000 clones, roughly nine tenths occurring once. This TCR was recovered from a human donor with classical Hodgkin lymphoma. V is TRBV7-9 and J is TRBJ2-7, with unresolved D. The material sequenced was peripheral blood mononuclear cells (PBMCs), taken at baseline. DNA of the CDR3: TGTGCCAGCAGCTCCTACTCCTACGAGCAGTACTTC. Residues: CASSSYSYEQYF.